This TCR beta chain originates from a study of T cell clonotyping in hematopoietic cell transplantation. Study details: Recipient blood drawn about 28 days pretransplant and days 30, 100, 180 after.

Study-wide points: Recipient TCR diversity dropped after transplant; expanded clonotypes rose from day 30 to 180.

Some clones are missing from TCRdb's copy, which holds only in-frame ones; the method was immunoSEQ multiplex PCR. The sample yields fewer than 3,500 clones, about 90% seen once. Germline CDR1 SNHLY, CDR2 FYNNEI. The trim removed 5 bases at V and 7 bases at J, leaving 1 base unmatched. The CDR3 extends over 12 amino acids. Concerning this clone itself: Its antigen is as yet unknown.

The input for sequencing was PBMCs, taken at the time of graft-versus-host disease after allogeneic stem cell transplant. The sequence came from a male patient in his sixties who had an allogeneic stem cell transplant from a related donor, so the T cells may come from the graft donor. Some clones in this sample may be carry-over from other donors' samples. The rearrangement joins TRBV2 to TRBJ2-7; 11 nucleotides line up with TRBD1. CDR3 sequence reads: CASSRDRGEQYF. For the CDR3, the DNA is TGTGCCAGCAGTCGGGACAGGGGGGAGCAGTACTTC.